This T cell receptor (beta chain) stems from a study of blood T cells in healthy people across ages. The donors, healthy Caucasians from Russia, were aged about 6 to 100. The V segment lost 1 base and the J segment 8 bases; nucleotides outside the gene matches: 11. Per germline, CDR1 SGDLS and CDR2 YYNGEE. CDR3 length: 16 amino acids. General observations from the study: Naive and antigen-experienced cells were not separated, limiting conclusive comparison. Lack of knowledge of donor CMV status possibly confounded expanded clonotype changes.

Regarding this clonotype: The antigen remains unidentified.

PCR was performed a second time for about 7 to 12 cycles using a sample-barcoded 5' primer and a J-beta primer mix. Every individual sample yielded 2.5 million or more paired-end reads (each containing CDR3). TCRdb passed the 5' RACE reads through MiXCR, listing each CDR3 protein once. This table has 1.5 million to 2 million distinct CDR3 sequences, approximately 40% appearing once. This receptor was taken from a human donor in good health. This chain connects TRBV9 to TRBJ2-1; 8 bases line up with TRBD1. Sequenced: blood. The DNA for the CDR3 is TGTGCCAGCAGCGTACGGGATGGACAGGGTCCGGATGAGCAGTTCTTC. The encoded protein is CASSVRDGQGPDEQFF.